This T cell receptor (beta chain) was recorded in a study of T-cell reconstitution after alpha-beta-depleted transplantation in children. Unique molecular identifiers featured in how the TCRbeta library was prepared. Each CDR3 protein is one row after TCRdb ran MiXCR on the PCR reads. The sample has more than 550,000 distinct CDR3 sequences; more than 9% are singletons. The trim removed 4 bases at V and 6 bases at J, leaving 9 bases unmatched. The CDR3 spans 16 residues. The germline V gene has CDR1 SGHRS and CDR2 YFSETQ. This clonotype was seen a handful of times. This clonotype was obtained from a human donor who donated a stem cell graft to a child with acute myeloid leukemia. The chain employs TRBV5-1 and TRBJ2-3; 12 bases line up with TRBD2. The sequencing here drew on PBMCs from the stem cell graft donor, taken from the stem cell graft. Here the CDR3 reads CASSQTSGGDRDTQYF. DNA for the CDR3: TGCGCCAGCAGCCAGACTAGCGGGGGAGATAGGGATACGCAGTATTTT.